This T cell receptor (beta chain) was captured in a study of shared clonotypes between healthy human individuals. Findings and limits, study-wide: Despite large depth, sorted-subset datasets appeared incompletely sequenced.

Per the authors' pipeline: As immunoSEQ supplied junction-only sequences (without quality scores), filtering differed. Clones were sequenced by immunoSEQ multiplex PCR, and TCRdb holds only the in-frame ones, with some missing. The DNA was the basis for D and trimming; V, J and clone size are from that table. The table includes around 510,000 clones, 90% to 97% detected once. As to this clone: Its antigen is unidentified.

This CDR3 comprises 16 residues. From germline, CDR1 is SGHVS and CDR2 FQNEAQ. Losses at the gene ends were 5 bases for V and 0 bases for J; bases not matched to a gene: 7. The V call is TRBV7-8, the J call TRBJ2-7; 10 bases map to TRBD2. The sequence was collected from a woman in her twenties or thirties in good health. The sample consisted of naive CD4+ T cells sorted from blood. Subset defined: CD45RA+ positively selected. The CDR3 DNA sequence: TGTGCCAGCAGCCCTATAGGACTAGCGGACTCCTACGAGCAGTACTTC. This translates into CASSPIGLADSYEQYF.